This T cell receptor (beta chain) was identified in a study of T cell responses to AZD1222 COVID-19 vaccine. Study results and caveats: Spike-specific TCR breadth and depth went up after people got two AZD1222 doses.

V lost 7 bases and J lost 0, with 7 bases in between. The CDR3 covers 12 residues. Germline V gene lookup returns CDR1 SNHLY and CDR2 FYNNEI. Profiled with immunoSEQ multiplex PCR; TCRdb holds only in-frame clones, not every one. The sample contains roughly 72,000 clones, around 85% of which appear only once. Note on this clone: The antigen is unknown.

The sample in question was peripheral blood, obtained on day 0 of AZD1222 vaccination. This TCR was recovered from an adult in good health. The V and J genes are TRBV2 and TRBJ2-7; no firm D call. The CDR3 bases are TGTGCCAGCAAAGAGCGCTCCTACGAGCAGTACTTC. Amino acids: CASKERSYEQYF. The variable domain in full, with the rest retrieved from reference TRBV2 and TRBJ2-7, is EPEVTQTPSHQVTQMGQEVILRCVPISNHLYFYWYRQILGQKVEFLVSFYNNEISEKSEIFDDQFSVERPDGSNFTLKIRSTKLEDSAMYFCASKERSYEQYFGPGTRLTVT.